Below are 24 T cell receptor beta chains sequenced from a single sample in a study of cytomegalovirus exposure and HLA in healthy donors. The primer mix had 60 Vbeta and 13 Jbeta primers. TCRdb's table, derived via immunoSEQ multiplex PCR, lists solely in-frame clones and lacks some. Found here are about 130,000 clones, approximately 80% of them singletons; the top ten hold about 8.9%. The specimen was PBMCs. All receptors derive from a man aged 25-45 years in good health and CMV-seropositive.

The V call is TRBV18, the J call TRBJ1-4; the D is unclear. This CDR3 has 17 residues. Trimming shortened V by 2 bases and J by 0 bases, and 13 bases separated the two germline ends. Germline values: CDR1 KGHSH, CDR2 LQKENI. CDR3: CASSPTRLLSTNEKLFF. The CDR3 bases are TGTGCCAGCTCACCAACACGACTACTATCAACTAATGAAAAACTGTTTTTT.

Written as DNA, the CDR3 is TGTGCCAGCAGCCTTCGGGACGAGCAGTACTTC. This encodes CASSLRDEQYF. The chain is built from TRBV7-2 and TRBJ2-7; D gene uncertain. The CDR3 is made up of 11 amino acids. The germline gives CDR1 SGHTA, CDR2 FQGNSA. V was cut by 5 bases and J by 5 bases, with 7 bases left in between. Combining the CDR3 with reference TRBV7-2 and TRBJ2-7 gives the whole variable domain GAGVSQSPSNKVTEKGKDVELRCDPISGHTALYWYRQSLGQGLEFLIYFQGNSAPDKSGLPSDRFSAERTGGSVSTLTIQRTQQEDSAVYLCASSLRDEQYFGPGTRLTVT.

V gene TRBV4-1 combines with J gene TRBJ2-3, with a weak D call TRBD2 (6 bases). This CDR3 has 20 residues. The V end was cut by 6 bases, the J end by 1 base, with 29 bases between. The V gene's germline CDR1 is MGHRA and CDR2 YSYEKL. The CDR3 protein is CASSGGGSAGRQVGTDTQYF. CDR3 nucleotides: TGCGCCAGCAGTGGCGGAGGGAGTGCCGGACGGCAGGTGGGCACAGATACGCAGTATTTT.

The rearrangement links TRBV28 to TRBJ2-6, with D tentatively TRBD1 (6 bases). Germline CDR1 MDHEN, CDR2 SYDVKM. The CDR3 totals 15 residues. V lost 6 bases to trimming and J lost 2 bases, with 11 bases between them. CDR3 sequence reads: CASSLQGAGANVLTF. DNA for the CDR3: TGTGCCAGCAGCCTACAGGGCGCTGGGGCCAACGTCCTGACTTTC.

V gene TRBV27 combines with J gene TRBJ2-1; D not certain. Germline CDR1 MNHEY, CDR2 SMNVEV (reference sequence). The CDR3 has 13 amino acids. The V gene lost 3 bases and the J gene lost 2 bases, with 5 bases spanning the gap. Here the CDR3 DNA reads TGTGCCAGCAGTTTTAGAGCCTACAATGAGCAGTTCTTC. It translates to CASSFRAYNEQFF.

The chain has TRBV5-1 and TRBJ1-3; D gene uncertain. CDR3 length equals 14 residues. Trimming cost V 3 bases and J 0 bases, with 7 bases left between them. From germline, CDR1 is SGHRS and CDR2 YFSETQ. CDR3 amino acids: CASSSGYSGNTIYF. For the CDR3, the DNA is TGCGCCAGCAGCTCAGGATACTCTGGAAACACCATATATTTT. The entire variable domain, with the rest obtained from reference TRBV5-1 and TRBJ1-3, is as follows: KAGVTQTPRYLIKTRGQQVTLSCSPISGHRSVSWYQQTPGQGLQFLFEYFSETQRNKGNFPGRFSGRQFSNSRSEMNVSTLELGDSALYLCASSSGYSGNTIYFGEGSWLTVV.

V gene TRBV30 combines with J gene TRBJ1-1, with D uncertain. This CDR3 has 13 amino acids. The V end lost 1 base, the J end lost 2 bases, and 8 bases lay between the germline ends. Per germline, CDR1 GTSNPN and CDR2 SVGIG (reference sequence). As DNA, the CDR3 is TGTGCCTGGAGTGAGCAGGATAACACTGAAGCTTTCTTT. It codes for CAWSEQDNTEAFF.

The count of this clone is one. CDR3 DNA sequence: TGTGCCAGCACACCCGGTCGGTCCTATAATTCACCCCTCCACTTT. Translating gives CASTPGRSYNSPLHF. The chain is built from TRBV6-1 and TRBJ1-6; D uncertain. V was trimmed by 7 bases and J by 1 base, leaving 11 bases between them. From germline, CDR1 is MNHNS and CDR2 SASEGT. The CDR3 runs 15 residues.

V usage is TRBV5-6 and J usage is TRBJ2-1; 7 bases map to TRBD1. J gave up 5 bases and V 1 base, and 12 bases lay outside the gene matches. Looked up from germline, CDR1 is SGHDT and CDR2 is YYEEEE. The CDR3 contains 17 residues. The CDR3 is CASSLTSRVGQDNEQFF. CDR3 sequence (DNA): TGTGCCAGCAGCTTGACCTCCAGGGTCGGACAGGACAATGAGCAGTTCTTC.

V usage is TRBV27 and J usage is TRBJ2-5; D might be TRBD1 (5 bases). Germline lookup yields CDR1 MNHEY and CDR2 SMNVEV (reference sequence). The CDR3 runs to 13 residues. Deletions cut 3 bases from V and 5 bases from J, with 10 bases between. CDR3 bases: TGTGCCAGCAGTTTCCTTTACAGGGAGACCCAGTACTTC. The encoded protein is CASSFLYRETQYF.

Here the CDR3 reads CASSLALFTEAFF. The CDR3, as DNA: TGTGCCAGCAGCTTAGCGCTATTTACTGAAGCTTTCTTT. This chain links TRBV7-6 with TRBJ1-1; D remains unclear. V was trimmed by 0 bases and J by 5 bases, leaving 7 bases between them. CDR3 length: 13 residues. Germline CDR1 is SGHVS and CDR2 is FNYEAQ.

V is TRBV6-4 and J is TRBJ2-2, with D perhaps TRBD2 (6 bases). The CDR3 is 16 amino acids. Per the germline V gene, CDR1 is MRHNA and CDR2 is SNTAGT. Trimming pared 4 bases from V and 11 bases from J, leaving 23 bases between. CDR3 region: CASSGRESETERELFF. The CDR3 region has the DNA TGTGCCAGCAGTGGGAGGGAATCAGAAACAGAACGAGAGCTGTTTTTT.

This chain joins TRBV9 and TRBJ1-5; 7 bases match TRBD1. The germline V gene has CDR1 SGDLS and CDR2 YYNGEE. CDR3 length: 14 residues. V was clipped by 3 bases and J by 5 bases; unmatched bases: 5. In nucleotides, the CDR3 is TGTGCCAGCAGCGGAACAGGGGTATATCAGCCCCAGCATTTT. Translated, it gives CASSGTGVYQPQHF.

The CDR3, as DNA: TGTGCCACTCTGGGGCAGCCATACGAGCAGTACTTC. Its translation is CATLGQPYEQYF. This chain uses TRBV28 with TRBJ2-7; possible D gene TRBD1, 5 bases. Germline V gives CDR1 MDHEN, CDR2 SYDVKM. CDR3 size: 12 residues. Trimming took off 10 bases at V and 4 bases at J, with 14 bases between the two ends.

The rearrangement uses TRBV19 and TRBJ1-2, with a weak D call TRBD1 (6 bases). The CDR3 contains 15 residues. V dropped 2 bases and J dropped 2 bases, with 12 bases sitting between them. CDR1 LNHDA and CDR2 SQIVND come from the germline V gene (reference sequence). CDR3 in amino acids: CASSIPGALNYGYTF. CDR3 in DNA: TGTGCCAGTAGTATACCAGGGGCCCTCAACTATGGCTACACCTTC.

This clone was seen only once. The chain recombines TRBV28 with TRBJ2-7, with D maybe TRBD1 (6 bases). This CDR3 contains 13 residues. Trimming shortened V by 6 bases and J by 3 bases, and 12 bases separated the two germline ends. The germline CDR1 and CDR2 sequences are MDHEN and SYDVKM. DNA of the CDR3: TGTGCCAGCAGCTGGGACATGGGCTACGAGCAGTACTTC. This encodes CASSWDMGYEQYF.

This sequence joins TRBV7-3 and TRBJ1-1, with 8 bases lining up with TRBD1. V shed 8 bases and J 11 bases; nucleotides not matched to a gene: 16. CDR3 length: 14 residues. Germline lookup yields CDR1 SGHTA and CDR2 FQGTGA. The CDR3 nucleotides read TGTGCCAGCGCAGTTAGGGCAGGGGGCGATGGGGCTTTCTTT. It codes for CASAVRAGGDGAFF.

The table lists this clone with a few counts. The gene calls are TRBV7-8 and TRBJ2-5; tentatively, D is TRBD1 (5 bases). V was cut by 6 bases and J by 4 bases, with 12 bases left in between. CDR3 size: 13 residues. Germline V gene lookup returns CDR1 SGHVS and CDR2 FQNEAQ. CDR3 in amino acids: CASRPTASETQYF. CDR3 nucleotides: TGTGCCAGCAGACCGACAGCCTCAGAGACCCAGTACTTC.

This clone has more than one count but fewer than ten. CDR3 in amino acids: CASSPLLRGNYGYTF. The DNA of the CDR3 is TGTGCCAGCAGTCCCCTTCTTCGGGGTAACTATGGCTACACCTTC. The chain joins TRBV6-5 to TRBJ1-2, with D unresolved. The ends were cut back, 5 bases at V and 1 base at J, with 14 bases in the middle. The CDR3 has 15 amino acids. Germline CDR1 MNHEY, CDR2 SVGAGI.

The gene calls are TRBV2 and TRBJ1-2; perhaps TRBD1 as D (5 bases). The CDR3 is 13 amino acids. In germline, CDR1 is SNHLY, CDR2 FYNNEI. V dropped 4 bases and J dropped 8 bases, with 14 bases sitting between them. CDR3 nucleotide sequence: TGTGCCAGCAGTGCAGGGCGAGGAGAGGGCTACACCTTC. It yields the protein CASSAGRGEGYTF.

This clone occurred a few times. This chain links TRBV4-2 with TRBJ2-7; 9 nucleotides agree with TRBD2. V trimming: 6 bases; J trimming: 3 bases; junction bases outside the gene matches: 6. CDR1 is LGHNA and CDR2 is YNFKEQ in the germline V gene. The CDR3 totals 14 residues. The CDR3 DNA sequence: TGTGCCAGCAGTTATAGGCGGGGGGGCTACGAGCAGTACTTC. Protein: CASSYRRGGYEQYF.

The rearrangement uses TRBV29-1 and TRBJ1-1; TRBD1 is a possible D gene (6 bases). Germline-derived CDR1 and CDR2 are SQVTM and ANQGSEA. The CDR3 runs to 13 residues. The V and J ends lost 5 bases and 3 bases respectively, with 13 bases between them. Here the CDR3 DNA reads TGCAGCGTTCAGGACGAGGGGGACACTGAAGCTTTCTTT. It is translated as CSVQDEGDTEAFF.

The gene calls are TRBV29-1 and TRBJ1-2, with 12 bases matching TRBD1. CDR3 size: 16 residues. CDR1 and CDR2 (germline): SQVTM, ANQGSEA. J was trimmed by 5 bases and V by 4 bases; bases with no gene match: 11. In nucleotides, the CDR3 is TGCAGCGTTGGTGTTTGGGGGGACAGGGGGCGGTATGGCTACACCTTC. Translating it yields CSVGVWGDRGRYGYTF.

A single count supports this clone. V is TRBV7-6 and J is TRBJ1-1; D call uncertain. The CDR3 is made up of 14 amino acids. V lost 5 bases and J lost 0, with 10 bases in between. Germline assignment: CDR1 SGHVS and CDR2 FNYEAQ. The CDR3 protein is CASSPDGMNTEAFF. DNA of the CDR3: TGTGCCAGCAGCCCAGACGGGATGAACACTGAAGCTTTCTTT.